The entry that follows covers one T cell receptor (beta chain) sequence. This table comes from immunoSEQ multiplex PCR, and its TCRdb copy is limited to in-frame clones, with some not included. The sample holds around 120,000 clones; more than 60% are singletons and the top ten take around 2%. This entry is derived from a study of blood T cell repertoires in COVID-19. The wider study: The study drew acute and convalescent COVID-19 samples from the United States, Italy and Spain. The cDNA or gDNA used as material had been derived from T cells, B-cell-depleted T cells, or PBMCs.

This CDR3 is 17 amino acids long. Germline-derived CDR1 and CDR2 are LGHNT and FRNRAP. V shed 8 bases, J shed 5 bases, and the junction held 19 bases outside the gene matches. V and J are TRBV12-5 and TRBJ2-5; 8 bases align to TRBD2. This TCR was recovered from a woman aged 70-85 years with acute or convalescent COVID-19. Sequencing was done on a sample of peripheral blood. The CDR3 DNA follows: TGTGCTAGTTCCCTTGGGGCCCGGGGGGGGCTGAGGGAGACCCAGTACTTC. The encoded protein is CASSLGARGGLRETQYF.